Listed below are T cell receptor beta chains from one sample, sequenced in a study of T cells in Graves' hyperthyroidism and ophthalmopathy. TCRdb reanalysed the multiplex PCR reads using MiXCR and keeps one entry per CDR3 protein. The table records some 400,000 distinct CDR3 sequences, approximately 13% of them present only once. The material sequenced was blood. The receptor source for this set is a man aged 30-40 years with Graves' hyperthyroidism that later progressed to Graves' ophthalmopathy. Both conserved end residues are part of each CDR3.

J	V	CDR3
TRBJ1-2	TRBV3-1	CASSRSLTGTGYTF
TRBJ1-2	TRBV12-3/TRBV12-4	CASSAGSPYGYTF
TRBJ1-5	TRBV24-1	CATSEDGTAQPQHF
TRBJ2-7	TRBV28	CASSFMALSYEQYF
TRBJ1-5	TRBV7-2	CASSQRTGGNQPQHF
TRBJ2-3	TRBV9	CASSPFRGGGTDTQYF
TRBJ1-5	TRBV24-1	CATSDHGGNQPQHF
TRBJ1-4	TRBV9	CASSVGTGRGEKLFF
TRBJ2-1	TRBV19	CASSNGQGRVSYNEQFF
TRBJ2-6	TRBV27	CASSFAGLPRLTF
TRBJ2-2	TRBV6-1	CASMVGGQTGELFF
TRBJ2-2	TRBV4-1	CASSQLAGELFF
TRBJ1-3	TRBV11-2	CASSSEPSSGNTIYF
TRBJ2-3	TRBV6-1	CASSELAGSTDTQYF
TRBJ2-1	TRBV7-9	CASSNNRGQNEQFF
TRBJ2-3	TRBV5-6	CASSSPFRDGTDTQYF
TRBJ2-1	TRBV20-1	CSARDGRSYNEQFF
TRBJ1-1	TRBV29-1	CSDRRVGGEAFF
TRBJ2-7	TRBV30	CAASRLAGVPYEQYF
TRBJ1-6	TRBV12-3/TRBV12-4	CASSRDSPLHF
TRBJ2-2	TRBV6-2/TRBV6-3	CATGNSLEAGELFF
TRBJ2-2	TRBV5-1	CASSLTSGAVTGELFF
TRBJ2-2	TRBV11-2	CASSWTSGAVGELFF
TRBJ1-1	TRBV4-1	CASSHRGHSDTEAFF
TRBJ1-1	TRBV7-9	CASSLGPPAEAFF
TRBJ2-5	TRBV4-1	CASSQDLGTGQETQYF
TRBJ2-6	TRBV28	CASSPGTLSGANVLTF
TRBJ2-1	TRBV20-1	CSASSGGVNEQFF
TRBJ2-2	TRBV9	CASSAHHGELFF
TRBJ1-1	TRBV5-5	CASSGLLGEAFF
TRBJ2-3	TRBV4-2	CASSLPPGTSGGATDTQYF
TRBJ2-1	TRBV9	CASSVGAGSSIILEQFF
TRBJ2-4	TRBV29-1	CSAEGSIAKNIQYF
TRBJ1-4	TRBV6-2/TRBV6-3	CASSQTTTNEKLFF
TRBJ2-1	TRBV5-5	CASSSVRDEQFF
TRBJ2-3	TRBV30	CAHWRGTTDTQYF
TRBJ1-1	TRBV12-3/TRBV12-4	CASRGPPGTEAFF
TRBJ2-2	TRBV6-1	CASRHRANTGELFF
TRBJ1-5	TRBV4-1	CASSLRAAQPPDSNQPQHF
TRBJ1-6	TRBV2	CASSGGASPLHF
TRBJ1-6	TRBV5-5	CASSLTGGGYNSPLHF
TRBJ2-5	TRBV5-6	CASSSLMGETQYF
TRBJ1-1	TRBV7-9	CASSLGTGMNTEAFF
TRBJ2-7	TRBV5-1	CASSLAHRALTYGQYF
TRBJ1-5	TRBV7-6	CASSRTSGFNQPQHF
TRBJ1-5	TRBV7-9	CASSRGQGRDQPQHF
TRBJ2-2	TRBV2	CASRGGYTGELFF
TRBJ2-2	TRBV29-1	CSVGGTSGNTGELFF
TRBJ2-7	TRBV30	CAWATGQGYEQYF
TRBJ1-2	TRBV28	CASISQGWVYGYTF
TRBJ1-1	TRBV6-5	CASSYSRVTEAFF
TRBJ1-4	TRBV2	CASSAGTVNEKLFF
TRBJ2-7	TRBV11-1	CASSQGPSGGSSYEQYF
TRBJ2-3	TRBV2	CATREGEQGRPTDTQYF
TRBJ2-3	TRBV29-1	CSVEPPTGLFTDTQYF
TRBJ2-1	TRBV20-1	CSARDRDHYNEQFF